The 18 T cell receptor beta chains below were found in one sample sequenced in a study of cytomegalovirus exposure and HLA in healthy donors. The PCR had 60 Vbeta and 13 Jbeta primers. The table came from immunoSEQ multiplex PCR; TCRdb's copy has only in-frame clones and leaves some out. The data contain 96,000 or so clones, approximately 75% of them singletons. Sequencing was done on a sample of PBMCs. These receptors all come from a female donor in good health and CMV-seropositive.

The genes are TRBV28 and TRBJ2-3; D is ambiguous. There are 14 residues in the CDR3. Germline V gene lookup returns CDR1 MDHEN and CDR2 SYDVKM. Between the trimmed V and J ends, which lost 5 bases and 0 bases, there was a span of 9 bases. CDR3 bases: TGTGCCAGCAGTAGGAGCCGCAGCACAGATACGCAGTATTTT. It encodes CASSRSRSTDTQYF.

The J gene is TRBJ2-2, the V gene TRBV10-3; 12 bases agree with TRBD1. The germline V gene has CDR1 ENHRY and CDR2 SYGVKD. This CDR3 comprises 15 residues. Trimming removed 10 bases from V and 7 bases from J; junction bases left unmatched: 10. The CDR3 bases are TGTGCCACGTCCCGGGACAGGGGGCCTGGCGGGGAGCTGTTTTTT. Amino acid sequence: CATSRDRGPGGELFF.

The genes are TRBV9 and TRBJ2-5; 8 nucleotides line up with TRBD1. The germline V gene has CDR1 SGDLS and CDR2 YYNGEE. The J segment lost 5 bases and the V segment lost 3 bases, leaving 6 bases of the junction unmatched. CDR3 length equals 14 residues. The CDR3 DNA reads TGTGCCAGCAGCGATAAGACAGGGGCGGAGACCCAGTACTTC. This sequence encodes CASSDKTGAETQYF.

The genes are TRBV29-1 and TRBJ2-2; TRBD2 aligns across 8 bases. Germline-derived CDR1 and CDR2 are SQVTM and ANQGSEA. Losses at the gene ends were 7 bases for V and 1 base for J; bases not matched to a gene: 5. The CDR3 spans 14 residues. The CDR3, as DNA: TGCAGCGCCAGGACTAGCAGGAACACCGGGGAGCTGTTTTTT. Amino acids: CSARTSRNTGELFF.

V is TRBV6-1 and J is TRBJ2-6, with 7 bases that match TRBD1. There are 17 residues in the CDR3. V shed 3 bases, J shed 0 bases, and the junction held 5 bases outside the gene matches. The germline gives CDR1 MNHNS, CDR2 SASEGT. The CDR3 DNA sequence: TGTGCCAGCAGTGACCGGGACAGAGCCTCTGGGGCCAACGTCCTGACTTTC. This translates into CASSDRDRASGANVLTF.

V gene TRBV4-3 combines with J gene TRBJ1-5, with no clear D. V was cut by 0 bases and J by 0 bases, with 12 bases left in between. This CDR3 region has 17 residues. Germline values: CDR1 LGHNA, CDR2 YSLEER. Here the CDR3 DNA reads TGCGCCAGCAGCCAAGATGGTTTGACAACTAGCAATCAGCCCCAGCATTTT. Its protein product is CASSQDGLTTSNQPQHF.

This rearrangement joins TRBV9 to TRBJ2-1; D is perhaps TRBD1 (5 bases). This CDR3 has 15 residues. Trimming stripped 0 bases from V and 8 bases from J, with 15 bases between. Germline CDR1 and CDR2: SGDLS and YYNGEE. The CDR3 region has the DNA TGTGCCAGCAGCGTAGAGGGGCAGCGTGGAGATGAGCAGTTCTTC. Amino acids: CASSVEGQRGDEQFF.

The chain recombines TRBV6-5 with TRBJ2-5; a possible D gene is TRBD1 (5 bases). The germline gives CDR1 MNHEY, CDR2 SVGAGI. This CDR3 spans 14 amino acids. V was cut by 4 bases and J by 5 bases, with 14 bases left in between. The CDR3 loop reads CASSWGRVAETQYF. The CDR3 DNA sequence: TGTGCCAGCAGTTGGGGCAGGGTGGCGGAGACCCAGTACTTC.

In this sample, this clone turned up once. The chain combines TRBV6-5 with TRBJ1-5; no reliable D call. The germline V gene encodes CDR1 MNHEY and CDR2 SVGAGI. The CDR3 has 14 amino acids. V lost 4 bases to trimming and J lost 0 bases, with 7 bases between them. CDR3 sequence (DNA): TGTGCCAGCAGTTCCGACATTAGCAATCAGCCCCAGCATTTT. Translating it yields CASSSDISNQPQHF.

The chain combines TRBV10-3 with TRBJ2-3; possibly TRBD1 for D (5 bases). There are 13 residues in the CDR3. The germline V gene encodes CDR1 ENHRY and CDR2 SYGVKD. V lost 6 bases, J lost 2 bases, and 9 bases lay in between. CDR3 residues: CAISLDTTDTQYF. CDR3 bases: TGTGCCATCAGCTTGGACACCACAGATACGCAGTATTTT.

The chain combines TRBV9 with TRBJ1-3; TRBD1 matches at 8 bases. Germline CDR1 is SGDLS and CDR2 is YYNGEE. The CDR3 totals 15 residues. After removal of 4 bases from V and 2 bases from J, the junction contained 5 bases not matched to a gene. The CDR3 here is CASSLQGATGNTIYF. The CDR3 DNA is TGTGCCAGCAGCCTGCAGGGGGCTACTGGAAACACCATATATTTT.

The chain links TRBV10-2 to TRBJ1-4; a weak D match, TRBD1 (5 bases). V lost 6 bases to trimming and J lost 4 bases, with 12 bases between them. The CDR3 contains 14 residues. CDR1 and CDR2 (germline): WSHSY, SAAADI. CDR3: CASSPDRINEKLFF. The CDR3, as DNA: TGCGCCAGCAGCCCCGACAGAATTAATGAAAAACTGTTTTTT.

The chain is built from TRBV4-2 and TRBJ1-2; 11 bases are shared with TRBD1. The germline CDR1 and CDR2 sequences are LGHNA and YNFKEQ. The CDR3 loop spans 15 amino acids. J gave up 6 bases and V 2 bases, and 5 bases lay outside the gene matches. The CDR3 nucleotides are TGTGCCAGCAGCCAACCAGGACAGGGGGCGAATGGCTACACCTTC. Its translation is CASSQPGQGANGYTF.

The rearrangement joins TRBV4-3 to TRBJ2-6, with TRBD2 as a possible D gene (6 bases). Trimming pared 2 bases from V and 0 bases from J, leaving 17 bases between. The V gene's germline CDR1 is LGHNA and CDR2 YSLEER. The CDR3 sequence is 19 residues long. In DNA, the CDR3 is TGCGCCAGCAGCCAAACCACGGACTATCTGAGCTCTGGGGCCAACGTCCTGACTTTC. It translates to CASSQTTDYLSSGANVLTF.

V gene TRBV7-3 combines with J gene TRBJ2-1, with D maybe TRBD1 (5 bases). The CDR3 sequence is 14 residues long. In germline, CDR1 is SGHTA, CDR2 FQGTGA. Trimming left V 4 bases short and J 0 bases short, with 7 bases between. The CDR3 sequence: CASSYDSSYNEQFF. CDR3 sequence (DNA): TGTGCCAGCAGCTACGACAGCTCCTACAATGAGCAGTTCTTC.

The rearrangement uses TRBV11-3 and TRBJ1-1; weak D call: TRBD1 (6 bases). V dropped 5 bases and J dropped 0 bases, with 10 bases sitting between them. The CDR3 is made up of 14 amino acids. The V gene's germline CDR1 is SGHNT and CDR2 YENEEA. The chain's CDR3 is CASSLDSLNTEAFF. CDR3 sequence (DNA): TGTGCCAGCAGCCTGGACAGCCTGAACACTGAAGCTTTCTTT.

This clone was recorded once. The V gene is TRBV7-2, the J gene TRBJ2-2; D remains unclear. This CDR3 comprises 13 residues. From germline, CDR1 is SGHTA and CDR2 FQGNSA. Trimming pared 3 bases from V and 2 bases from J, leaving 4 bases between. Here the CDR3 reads CASSFSNTGELFF. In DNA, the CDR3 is TGTGCCAGCAGCTTTTCAAACACCGGGGAGCTGTTTTTT.

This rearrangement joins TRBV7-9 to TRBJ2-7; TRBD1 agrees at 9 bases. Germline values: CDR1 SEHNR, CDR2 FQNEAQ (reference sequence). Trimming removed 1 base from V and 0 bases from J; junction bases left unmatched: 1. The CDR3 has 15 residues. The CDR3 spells CASSLGDRVSYEQYF. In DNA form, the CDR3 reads TGTGCCAGCAGCTTAGGGGACAGGGTCTCCTACGAGCAGTACTTC.